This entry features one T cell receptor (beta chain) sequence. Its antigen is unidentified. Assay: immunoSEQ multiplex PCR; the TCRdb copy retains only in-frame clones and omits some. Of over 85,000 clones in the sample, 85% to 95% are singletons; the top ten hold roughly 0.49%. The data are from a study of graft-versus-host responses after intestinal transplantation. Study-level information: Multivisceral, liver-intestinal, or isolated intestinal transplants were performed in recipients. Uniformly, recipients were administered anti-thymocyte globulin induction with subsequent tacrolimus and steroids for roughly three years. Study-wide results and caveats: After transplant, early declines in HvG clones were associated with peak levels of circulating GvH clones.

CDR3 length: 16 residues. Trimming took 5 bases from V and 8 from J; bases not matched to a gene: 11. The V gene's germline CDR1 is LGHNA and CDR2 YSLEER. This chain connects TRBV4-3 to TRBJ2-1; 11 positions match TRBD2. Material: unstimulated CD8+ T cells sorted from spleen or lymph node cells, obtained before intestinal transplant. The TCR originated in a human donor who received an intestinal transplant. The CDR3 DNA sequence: TGCGCCAGCAGCAGCTCACATAGCGGGGGGGCGTATGAGCAGTTCTTC. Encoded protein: CASSSSHSGGAYEQFF.